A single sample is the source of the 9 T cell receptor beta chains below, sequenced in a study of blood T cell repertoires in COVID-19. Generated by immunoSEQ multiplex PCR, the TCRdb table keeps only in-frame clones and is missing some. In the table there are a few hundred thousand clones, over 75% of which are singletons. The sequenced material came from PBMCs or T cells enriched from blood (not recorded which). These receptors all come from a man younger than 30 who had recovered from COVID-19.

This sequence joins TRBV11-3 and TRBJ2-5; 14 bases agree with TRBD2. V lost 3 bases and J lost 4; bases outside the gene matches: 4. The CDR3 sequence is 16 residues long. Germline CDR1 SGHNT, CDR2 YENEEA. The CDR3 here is CASSLTGTSGRETQYF. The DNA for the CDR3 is TGTGCCAGCAGCTTGACGGGGACTAGCGGGAGAGAGACCCAGTACTTC.

CDR3 loop: CASSVATLAGGGDEQFF. For the CDR3, the DNA is TGTGCCAGCAGCGTAGCTACACTAGCGGGAGGGGGGGATGAGCAGTTCTTC. V and J are TRBV9 and TRBJ2-1, with 13 bases matching TRBD2. This CDR3 is 17 amino acids long. The germline CDR1 and CDR2 sequences are SGDLS and YYNGEE. The V segment lost 0 bases and the J segment 8 bases; nucleotides outside the gene matches: 8.

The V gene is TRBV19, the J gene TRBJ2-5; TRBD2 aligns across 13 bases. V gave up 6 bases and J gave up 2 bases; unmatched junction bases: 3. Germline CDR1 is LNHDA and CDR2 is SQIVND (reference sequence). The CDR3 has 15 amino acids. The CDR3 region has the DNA TGTGCCAGTAGGGGGACTAGCGGGGCGCAAGAGACCCAGTACTTC. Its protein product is CASRGTSGAQETQYF.

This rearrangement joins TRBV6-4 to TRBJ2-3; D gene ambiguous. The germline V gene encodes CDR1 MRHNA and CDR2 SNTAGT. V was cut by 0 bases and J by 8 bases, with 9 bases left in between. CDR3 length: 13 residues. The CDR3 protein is CASSDSMRSTQYF. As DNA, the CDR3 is TGTGCCAGCAGTGACTCGATGCGTAGTACGCAGTATTTT.

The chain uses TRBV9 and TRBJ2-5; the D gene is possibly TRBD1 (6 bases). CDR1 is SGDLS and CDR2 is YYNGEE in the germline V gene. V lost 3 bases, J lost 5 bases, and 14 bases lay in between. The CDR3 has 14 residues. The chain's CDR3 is CASSASTGEETQYF. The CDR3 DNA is TGTGCCAGCAGCGCCTCGACAGGAGAGGAGACCCAGTACTTC.

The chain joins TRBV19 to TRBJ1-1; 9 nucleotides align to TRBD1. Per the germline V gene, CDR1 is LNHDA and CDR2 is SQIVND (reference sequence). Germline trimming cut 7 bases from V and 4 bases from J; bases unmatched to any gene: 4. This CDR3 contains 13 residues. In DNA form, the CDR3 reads TGTGCCAGTAAGAGACAGGGGGGCACTGAAGCTTTCTTT. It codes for CASKRQGGTEAFF.

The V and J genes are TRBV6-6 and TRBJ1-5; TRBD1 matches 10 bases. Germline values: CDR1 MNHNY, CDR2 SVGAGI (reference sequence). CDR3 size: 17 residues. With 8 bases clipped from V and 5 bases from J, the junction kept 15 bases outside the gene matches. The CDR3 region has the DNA TGTGCCAGCGGTCCAGGGACAGGGGTTCTGGAGTATCAGCCCCAGCATTTT. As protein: CASGPGTGVLEYQPQHF.

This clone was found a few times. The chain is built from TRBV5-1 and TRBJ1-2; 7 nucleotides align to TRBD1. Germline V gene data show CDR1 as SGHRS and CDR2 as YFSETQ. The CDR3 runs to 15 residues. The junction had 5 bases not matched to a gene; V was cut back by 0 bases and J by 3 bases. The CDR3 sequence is CASSLETGRDYGYTF. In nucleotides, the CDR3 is TGCGCCAGCAGCTTGGAGACAGGGCGAGACTATGGCTACACCTTC.

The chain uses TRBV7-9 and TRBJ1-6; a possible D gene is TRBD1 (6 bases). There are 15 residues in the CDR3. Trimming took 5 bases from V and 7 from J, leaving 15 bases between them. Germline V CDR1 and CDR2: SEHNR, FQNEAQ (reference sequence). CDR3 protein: CASSLSTGPNSPLHF. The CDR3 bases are TGTGCCAGCAGCCTATCGACAGGCCCGAATTCACCCCTCCACTTT.